The present entry profiles one T cell receptor beta chain with its context. Repertoires were generated with immunoSEQ multiplex PCR, while TCRdb's copy carries only in-frame clones and drops some. Here the sample spans about 76,000 clones, approximately 94% being singletons. The CDR3 contains 18 residues. V gave up 4 bases and J gave up 2 bases; unmatched junction bases: 13. This sample was included in a study of T cell changes during pregnancy in multiple sclerosis. This chain joins TRBV5-3 and TRBJ2-3; the match to TRBD1 covers 10 bases. TRBV5-3 is classed as an ORF, of uncertain function. The material was peripheral blood, obtained in the third trimester of pregnancy. This sequence originates from a female donor with multiple sclerosis, enrolled in a pregnancy study. The CDR3 is CARSVTGGAVQNTDTQYF. CDR3 nucleotide sequence: TGTGCCAGAAGCGTGACAGGGGGCGCAGTCCAGAACACAGATACGCAGTATTTT.